Shown below are 15 T cell receptor beta chains from a single sample sequenced in a study of metastatic and nonmetastatic thyroid tumors. Using MiXCR, TCRdb reanalyzed the PCR reads. There are about 35,000 clones in the sample; roughly a sixth occur only once, and 9.5% to 15% lies in the top ten. Before thyroid surgery, none of the patients had received any treatment. Material: blood. Receptors were obtained from a male donor with papillary thyroid cancer or a benign thyroid nodule (not recorded which). Some clones in this sample may be carry-over from other donors' samples.

This clone occurred many times. The rearrangement links TRBV9 to TRBJ2-7, with D possibly matching TRBD1 (8 bases). Per germline, CDR1 SGDLS and CDR2 YYNGEE. V was trimmed by 4 bases and J by 7 bases, leaving 21 bases between them. The CDR3 sequence is 15 residues long. The CDR3 bases are TGTGCCAGCAGCACGGGAGGACAGGGTTCCGGGGAGCAGTACTTC. Translating it yields CASSTGGQGSGEQYF.

V is TRBV19 and J is TRBJ2-7; perhaps TRBD1 as D (5 bases). V was clipped by 6 bases and J by 5 bases, with 14 bases between them. Germline V lookup: CDR1 LNHDA, CDR2 SQIVND (reference sequence). The CDR3 length is 13 residues. CDR3 bases: TGTGCCAGTAGCCCCTCAGGGTCCCACGAGCAGTACTTC. Residues: CASSPSGSHEQYF. The whole variable domain, remainder taken from reference TRBV19 and TRBJ2-7, is DGGITQSPKYLFRKEGQNVTLSCEQNLNHDAMYWYRQDPGQGLRLIYYSQIVNDFQKGDIAEGYSVSREKKESFPLTVTSAQKNPTAFYLCASSPSGSHEQYFGPGTRLTVT.

This clone has a count of ten or more. This chain uses TRBV2 with TRBJ1-1, with D hard to call. Germline CDR1 and CDR2: SNHLY and FYNNEI. The CDR3 runs 13 residues. V was trimmed by 4 bases and J by 6 bases, leaving 12 bases between them. The CDR3 DNA is TGTGCCAGCAGTGTGTCGGAGTGGGCTGAAGCTTTCTTT. Protein: CASSVSEWAEAFF.

This clone was recorded many times. The chain carries TRBV4-2 and TRBJ1-1, with D unresolved. Germline assignment: CDR1 LGHNA and CDR2 YNFKEQ. This CDR3 region has 14 residues. The V gene lost 3 bases and the J gene lost 3 bases, with 11 bases spanning the gap. The CDR3 nucleotides are TGTGCCAGCAGCCAGGATCGGGTGGACACTGAAGCTTTCTTT. Its protein product is CASSQDRVDTEAFF.

There are many counts of this clone. An end of the junction differs from the germline gene, which may be a read error. The gene calls are TRBV7-7 and TRBJ2-5, with TRBD1 identical over 10 bases. Germline CDR1 SSHAT, CDR2 FNYEAQ (reference sequence). The CDR3 length is 15 residues. The chain's CDR3 is CASSLGTGVVETQYF. CDR3 in DNA: TGTGCTAGCAGCTTAGGGACAGGGGTTGTAGAGACCCAGTACTTC.

The chain joins TRBV20-1 to TRBJ1-2; D unresolved. The CDR3 contains 12 residues. Germline CDR1 DFQATT, CDR2 SNEGSKA (reference sequence). V shed 4 bases and J shed 4 bases, with 10 bases lying between them. The CDR3 DNA follows: TGCAGTGCTACCGGACGGGCCTATGGCTACACCTTC. Translating gives CSATGRAYGYTF.

This clone showed up many times. This sequence joins TRBV2 and TRBJ2-1; perhaps TRBD2 as D (7 bases). CDR1 is SNHLY and CDR2 is FYNNEI in the germline V gene. The CDR3 totals 15 residues. Trimming took off 9 bases at V and 2 bases at J, with 17 bases between the two ends. CDR3: CARGGGGRAYNEQFF. The DNA of the CDR3 is TGTGCCAGAGGGGGTGGGGGGAGGGCCTACAATGAGCAGTTCTTC.

In its sample, this clone was seen many times. The chain links TRBV28 to TRBJ2-7, with TRBD2 matching over 9 bases. The CDR3 spans 15 residues. The germline gives CDR1 MDHEN, CDR2 SYDVKM. The V gene end was trimmed by 5 bases and the J gene end by 3 bases; junction bases not matched to a gene: 8. CDR3 residues: CASSLLYSGSYEQYF. The DNA of the CDR3 is TGTGCCAGCAGTCTTCTGTATAGCGGGAGCTACGAGCAGTACTTC.

In its sample, this clone was seen a few times. The rearrangement uses TRBV28 and TRBJ2-1, with a possible D match to TRBD2 (6 bases). Trimming pared 6 bases from V and 7 bases from J, leaving 16 bases between. CDR3 size: 14 residues. Germline assignment: CDR1 MDHEN and CDR2 SYDVKM. This CDR3 reads CASRRLDPGNEQFF. CDR3 coding DNA: TGTGCCAGCAGGAGACTAGATCCCGGGAATGAGCAGTTCTTC.

This clone is medium-sized in the sample. This rearrangement joins TRBV6-1 to TRBJ2-7, with D possibly TRBD1 on 5 matching bases. Germline CDR1 MNHNS, CDR2 SASEGT. The V and J ends lost 6 bases and 8 bases respectively, with 14 bases between them. The CDR3 is 12 residues long. CDR3 protein: CASRDTWIKQYF. CDR3 in DNA: TGTGCCAGCAGGGACACGTGGATCAAGCAGTACTTC.

This clone was observed a handful of times. V and J are TRBV19 and TRBJ2-2; the match to TRBD2 covers 8 bases. V shed 7 bases, J shed 1 base, and the junction held 5 bases outside the gene matches. CDR1 is LNHDA and CDR2 is SQIVND in the germline V gene (reference sequence). There are 15 residues in the CDR3. CDR3 sequence (DNA): TGTGCCAGTAAGAGCGGGAGCGGGAACACCGGGGAGCTGTTTTTT. Translated: CASKSGSGNTGELFF.

By frequency in the sample, this clone is medium-sized. V gene TRBV6-1 combines with J gene TRBJ1-6; D might be TRBD1 (5 bases). This CDR3 contains 17 residues. The germline V and J ends were trimmed by 0 bases and 8 bases, with 17 bases remaining between them. CDR1 and CDR2 (germline): MNHNS, SASEGT. This CDR3 is CASSEAGLRHQDSPLHF. The CDR3 DNA reads TGTGCCAGCAGTGAAGCGGGACTCCGCCACCAAGATTCACCCCTCCACTTT.

This clone came up many times. The chain is built from TRBV11-2 and TRBJ2-2; tentatively, D is TRBD1 or TRBD2 (6 bases each). The V gene's germline CDR1 is SGHAT and CDR2 FQNNGV. Trimming took off 5 bases at V and 6 bases at J, with 19 bases between the two ends. The CDR3 totals 16 residues. In DNA, the CDR3 is TGTGCCAGCAGCATCCGAGGAGGGGGTGCGGCCGGGGAGCTGTTTTTT. It yields the protein CASSIRGGGAAGELFF.

This clone was seen repeatedly, ten times or more. The chain links TRBV2 to TRBJ2-3; tentatively, D is TRBD1 (5 bases). Germline loops: CDR1 SNHLY, CDR2 FYNNEI. Trimming pared 6 bases from V and 2 bases from J, leaving 9 bases between. The CDR3 is made up of 13 amino acids. CDR3 in amino acids: CASRNRLTDTQYF. The CDR3, as DNA: TGTGCCAGCAGGAACAGGCTCACAGATACGCAGTATTTT.

This clone turned up a few times. This sequence joins TRBV19 and TRBJ1-2; 7 bases match TRBD1. The CDR3 sequence is 15 residues long. Trimming at V came to 4 bases and at J to 4 bases, leaving 9 bases not matched to a gene. The V gene's germline CDR1 is LNHDA and CDR2 SQIVND (reference sequence). DNA for the CDR3: TGTGCCAGTAGTACCCAACAGGGACAGAGCTATGGCTACACCTTC. Protein product: CASSTQQGQSYGYTF.